The following is a T cell receptor (beta chain) sequence with its context. This clone has a handful of counts. Its antigen is still unknown. Base qualities are not recorded, but no much larger clone differs from it by a single base. The collaborating institutions used their own protocols to collect whole blood in K2EDTA tubes. Collaborator samples were shipped for TCRbeta analysis as frozen whole blood, isolated PBMCs, or DNA extracted from either sample type. For CDR1 and CDR2, the germline V gene (reference sequence) lists MNHEY and SMNVEV. The CDR3 spans 13 residues, from the cysteine through the phenylalanine. Only CDR3 DNA remains: 39 bases, in frame from the first base. Cut back by 6 bases and 2 bases, the V and J ends lie 11 bases apart. This sample stems from a study of blood T cell repertoires in COVID-19 (dated by TCRdb to about 2020). At the level of the whole study: Collaborator samples came from the United States, Italy and Spain and covered acute and convalescent phases of COVID-19. The dataset comprised deeply sampled blood TCRbeta repertoires from subjects exposed to, actively infected with, or recovered from COVID-19. Sample metadata almost always included a de-identified subject ID, COVID-19 status, age in years and sex. Samples came from the ongoing ImmuneRACE study (first 160 participants) plus 1,254 subjects from 6 global collaborators. The repertoires were made available in a free public database intended to serve as a resource for research on the immune response to SARS-CoV-2. Where available, HLA class I and class II types were taken from metadata supplied by the sample provider and were not determined by assay-based typing. The prospective study material was composed of cDNA or gDNA derived from T cells, B-cell-depleted T cells, or PBMCs. General study outcomes and caveats: How much clinical and demographic metadata was included differed by source and by participant, and the metadata was provided uncurated.

TCRbeta CDR3 regions were amplified from genomic DNA by means of the immunoSEQ Assay, a bias-controlled multiplex PCR. In the source study's methods: The number of nucleated cells in each sample was estimated by amplification of reference gene primers within the assay. To quantify the absolute abundance of each unique TCRbeta CDR3 rearrangement, sequence reads were collapsed and filtered. For each sample, productive Simpson clonality was calculated as the square root of Simpson's diversity index across productive rearrangements. Not all clones reach the TCRdb copy of this immuneACCESS table, which keeps in-frame sequences only. Checked studies attribute under half of the gap to unresolved V genes and leave the rest unexplained. That table furnishes V, J and clone size, whereas the DNA furnished D and trimming. The table for this sample lists 280,000 or so clones; less than 90% of them were counted only once. The ten largest clones capture about 14% of the sample.

The sequencing sample was made of peripheral blood. The receptor was isolated from a human donor in a cohort sampled during active COVID-19. The chain links TRBV27 with TRBJ2-7; the D region possibly corresponds to TRBD1 (5 bases align). The nucleotides are TGTGCCAGCAGGCAGGGTAGGGCCTACGAGCAGTACTTC. Its coded protein is CASRQGRAYEQYF.